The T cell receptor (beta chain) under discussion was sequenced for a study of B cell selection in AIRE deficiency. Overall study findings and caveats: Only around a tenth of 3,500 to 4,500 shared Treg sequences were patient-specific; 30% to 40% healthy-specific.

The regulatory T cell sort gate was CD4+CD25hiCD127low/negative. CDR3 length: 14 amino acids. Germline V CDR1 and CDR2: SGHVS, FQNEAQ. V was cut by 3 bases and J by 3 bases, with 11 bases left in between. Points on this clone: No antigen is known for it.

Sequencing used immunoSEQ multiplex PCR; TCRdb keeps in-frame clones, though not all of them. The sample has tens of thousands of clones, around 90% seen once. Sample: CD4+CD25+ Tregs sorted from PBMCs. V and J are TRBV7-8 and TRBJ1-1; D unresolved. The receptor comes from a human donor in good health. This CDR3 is CASSFVGRDTEAFF. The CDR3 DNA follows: TGTGCCAGCAGCTTTGTGGGGAGGGACACTGAAGCTTTCTTT.